A single sample is the source of the 18 T cell receptor beta chains below, sequenced in a study of T cells in Graves' hyperthyroidism and ophthalmopathy. TCR beta CDR3 regions were amplified from RNA transcripts. Using the HTBI primer set, a first-round RT-PCR was run on the TCR CDR3. TCRdb processed the multiplex PCR reads anew with MiXCR; each CDR3 protein has one entry. There are hundreds of thousands of distinct CDR3 sequences in the sample; around 14% occur only once, and 20% to 25% lies in the top ten. Source material: blood. The receptor source for this set is a woman aged 25 to 39 with Graves' hyperthyroidism.

The rearrangement uses TRBV10-3 and TRBJ2-3; D is undetermined. The V gene's germline CDR1 is ENHRY and CDR2 SYGVKD. The CDR3 has 12 amino acids. Trimming cost V 0 bases and J 12 bases, with 10 bases left between them. CDR3 DNA: TGTGCCATCAGTGAGTCCCGAGCACGTCAGTATTTT. Its translation is CAISESRARQYF.

The V gene is TRBV5-1, the J gene TRBJ2-7; the match to TRBD2 covers 10 bases. This CDR3 spans 15 amino acids. Trimming took 0 bases from V and 4 from J; bases not matched to a gene: 4. The germline V gene encodes CDR1 SGHRS and CDR2 YFSETQ. The DNA of the CDR3 is TGCGCCAGCAGCTTGGAGGCTAGCGGGGGATACGAGCAGTACTTC. As protein: CASSLEASGGYEQYF.

At least ten counts were recorded for this clonotype. The chain couples TRBV28 to TRBJ2-7; 13 bases are shared with TRBD2. V dropped 3 bases and J dropped 6; count of bases not matched to a gene: 8. Germline V gene lookup returns CDR1 MDHEN and CDR2 SYDVKM. The CDR3 runs 16 residues. The CDR3 here is CASSFPIGTSGTEQYF. The CDR3 DNA follows: TGTGCCAGCAGTTTCCCGATCGGGACTAGCGGGACCGAGCAGTACTTC. The entire variable domain, with the rest obtained from reference TRBV28 and TRBJ2-7, is as follows: DVKVTQSSRYLVKRTGEKVFLECVQDMDHENMFWYRQDPGLGLRLIYFSYDVKMKEKGDIPEGYSVSREKKERFSLILESASTNQTSMYLCASSFPIGTSGTEQYFGPGTRLTVT.

This clonotype came up many times. The chain joins TRBV12-5 to TRBJ2-1; D tentatively reads TRBD1 or TRBD2 (5 bases each). CDR1 and CDR2 (germline): LGHNT, FRNRAP. This CDR3 is 13 amino acids long. Trimming took off 6 bases at V and 5 bases at J, with 11 bases between the two ends. CDR3 in DNA: TGTGCTAGTGGACACGGGGCCAACAATGAGCAGTTCTTC. Its translation: CASGHGANNEQFF.

The chain uses TRBV5-8 and TRBJ2-1, with TRBD2 as a possible D gene (5 bases). Per the germline V gene, CDR1 is SGHTS and CDR2 is YDEGEE. This CDR3 comprises 15 residues. Trimming removed 2 bases at V and 0 bases at J, with 9 bases between. In DNA, the CDR3 is TGTGCCAGCAGCTTTGGGAGTTCCTCCTACAATGAGCAGTTCTTC. This codes for CASSFGSSSYNEQFF.

This clonotype was observed many times. CDR3 in amino acids: CASSFRQTGELFF. As DNA, the CDR3 is TGTGCCAGCAGCTTCAGACAGACCGGGGAGCTGTTTTTT. The chain links TRBV7-2 to TRBJ2-2; tentative D call: TRBD1 (5 bases). This CDR3 comprises 13 residues. The germline gives CDR1 SGHTA, CDR2 FQGNSA. The ends were cut back, 3 bases at V and 5 bases at J, with 7 bases in the middle.

J is TRBJ2-2 and V is TRBV20-1, with D possibly matching TRBD2 (5 bases). V was clipped by 5 bases and J by 2 bases, with 24 bases between them. Germline V lookup: CDR1 DFQATT, CDR2 SNEGSKA (reference sequence). The CDR3 extends over 18 amino acids. In DNA form, the CDR3 reads TGCAGTGCTCTTAGCCATTCTGGGCTCGGGGTCAACACCGGGGAGCTGTTTTTT. This translates into CSALSHSGLGVNTGELFF.

The chain joins TRBV5-4 to TRBJ2-3; D is uncertain. V lost 3 bases, J lost 0 bases, and 8 bases lay in between. The CDR3 consists of 14 residues. CDR1 SGHNT and CDR2 YYREEE come from the germline V gene (reference sequence). CDR3 nucleotides: TGTGCCAGCAGCTCCGACAAAAGCACAGATACGCAGTATTTT. It specifies CASSSDKSTDTQYF.

This clonotype occurred many times. This chain connects TRBV12-3 or TRBV12-4 to TRBJ1-3, with TRBD1 identical over 7 bases. V shed 10 bases, J shed 0 bases, and the junction held 9 bases outside the gene matches. The CDR3 is 15 residues long. CDR3 nucleotides: TGTGCCACCGACAGGGCCCCTAGCTCTGGAAACACCATATATTTT. Translating gives CATDRAPSSGNTIYF.

Many counts were recorded for this clonotype. The rearrangement joins TRBV5-8 to TRBJ1-2; D gene uncertain. Germline V CDR1 and CDR2: SGHTS, YDEGEE. The CDR3 sequence is 15 residues long. V was shortened by 0 bases and J by 0 bases, with 9 bases between the two germline ends. The CDR3 DNA reads as TGTGCCAGCAGCTTGGCCCGAATGGCTAACTATGGCTACACCTTC. It translates to CASSLARMANYGYTF.

This clonotype showed up many times. The rearrangement links TRBV28 to TRBJ1-5, with D tentatively TRBD1 (6 bases). CDR3 length: 15 residues. Trimming stripped 4 bases from V and 7 bases from J, with 17 bases between. Germline V lookup: CDR1 MDHEN, CDR2 SYDVKM. Here the CDR3 DNA reads TGTGCCAGCAGTTCCACAGGTACGGGGGGCCAGCCCCAGCATTTT. This translates into CASSSTGTGGQPQHF.

This chain links TRBV20-1 with TRBJ1-5; TRBD1 agrees at 9 bases. Germline V CDR1 and CDR2: DFQATT, SNEGSKA (reference sequence). The V segment lost 6 bases and the J segment 1 base; nucleotides outside the gene matches: 4. This CDR3 is built from 14 residues. DNA for the CDR3: TGCAGTGCCCGGGACAGGGTGAGCAATCAGCCCCAGCATTTT. Translating gives CSARDRVSNQPQHF.

This clonotype occurred a few times. Since a much larger clone is just one base distant, this may be a read error. This rearrangement joins TRBV6-1 to TRBJ2-5; no reliable D call. Germline V gene sequence: CDR1 MNHNS, CDR2 SASEGT. V was trimmed by 7 bases and J by 3 bases, leaving 3 bases between them. This CDR3 region has 10 residues. The CDR3 nucleotides read TGTGCCAGCAAGGAAGAGACCCAGTACTTC. This encodes CASKEETQYF.

The chain couples TRBV6-2 or TRBV6-3 to TRBJ2-5; D is unclear. This CDR3 region has 14 residues. V lost 5 bases and J lost 2, with 12 bases in between. Germline V gene sequence: CDR1 MNHEY, CDR2 SVGEGT. The CDR3 sequence: CASSRSGYQETQYF. CDR3 bases: TGTGCCAGCAGTCGATCCGGCTATCAAGAGACCCAGTACTTC.

This clonotype was seen only a few times. The chain carries TRBV3-1 and TRBJ2-3, with D perhaps TRBD2 (6 bases). The CDR3 is 12 residues long. Trimming removed 11 bases from V and 1 base from J, with 10 bases in between. Germline assignment: CDR1 LGHDT and CDR2 YNNKEL (reference sequence). This CDR3 is CAVEGGTDTQYF. The CDR3 coding sequence is TGTGCCGTGGAGGGAGGCACAGATACGCAGTATTTT.

This clonotype was seen repeatedly, ten times or more. The V and J genes are TRBV7-6 and TRBJ2-2; the D is unclear. V was shortened by 6 bases and J by 6 bases, with 11 bases between the two germline ends. Germline-derived CDR1 and CDR2 are SGHVS and FNYEAQ. The CDR3 is 13 residues long. This CDR3 is CASSPVTSGELFF. The CDR3 bases are TGTGCCAGCAGTCCTGTGACTTCCGGGGAGCTGTTTTTT.

The chain has TRBV29-1 and TRBJ2-6; 7 bases are shared with TRBD2. The V gene's germline CDR1 is SQVTM and CDR2 ANQGSEA. CDR3 length equals 14 residues. The junction had 0 bases not matched to a gene; V was cut back by 4 bases and J by 0 bases. CDR3 sequence: CSVGEGSGANVLTF. In DNA form, the CDR3 reads TGCAGCGTTGGGGAGGGCTCTGGGGCCAACGTCCTGACTTTC.

The table lists this clonotype with many counts. V usage is TRBV2 and J usage is TRBJ2-2; D not resolved. Per the germline V gene, CDR1 is SNHLY and CDR2 is FYNNEI. V shed 3 bases and J shed 2 bases, with 7 bases lying between them. This CDR3 is built from 14 residues. CDR3 coding DNA: TGTGCCAGCAGTGATCAGAAAAACACCGGGGAGCTGTTTTTT. This encodes CASSDQKNTGELFF.